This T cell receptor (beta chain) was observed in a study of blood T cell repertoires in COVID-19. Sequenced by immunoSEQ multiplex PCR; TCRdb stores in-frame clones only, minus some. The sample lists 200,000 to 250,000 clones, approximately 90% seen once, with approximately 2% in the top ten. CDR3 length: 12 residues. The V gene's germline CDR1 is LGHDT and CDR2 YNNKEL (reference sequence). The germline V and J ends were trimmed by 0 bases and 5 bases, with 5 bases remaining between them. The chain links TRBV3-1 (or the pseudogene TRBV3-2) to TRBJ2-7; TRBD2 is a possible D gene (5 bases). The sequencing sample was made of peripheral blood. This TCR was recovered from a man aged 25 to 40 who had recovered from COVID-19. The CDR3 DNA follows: TGTGCCAGCAGCCAAGAGGAGGACGAGCAGTACTTC. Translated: CASSQEEDEQYF.